This record looks at one T cell receptor beta chain sequence and its context. What it binds is unknown. The record originates from a study of neoadjuvant anti-PD-1 for oral cavity cancer. The protocol was immunoSEQ multiplex PCR, while the TCRdb copy is restricted to in-frame clones and leaves out a portion. The table includes about 16,000 clones, roughly 70% detected once. Cohort: HPV-negative, locally advanced oral cavity squamous cell carcinoma patients. V lost 5 bases to trimming and J lost 4 bases; unmatched junction nucleotides: 5. Germline V gives CDR1 LNHDA, CDR2 SQIVND (reference sequence). The CDR3 has 14 amino acids. General study results and limits: Higher pretreatment blood Treg/Th17 ratios correlated with higher pretreatment blood and lower post-treatment tumor TCRbeta clonality.

The rearrangement links TRBV19 to TRBJ1-1; TRBD1 matches at 9 bases. The sequencing used PBMCs, collected before nivolumab (anti-PD-1) treatment. The receptor was derived from a person between 40 and 85 years old with oral cavity squamous cell carcinoma. CDR3 sequence (DNA): TGTGCCAGTAGTCTCGGGACAGGGATCACTGAAGCTTTCTTT. This encodes CASSLGTGITEAFF.